The subject of this entry is one T cell receptor (beta chain). The antigen is undetermined. CDR3 size: 12 residues. Per the germline V gene, CDR1 is SQVTM and CDR2 is ANQGSEA. The V end was cut by 7 bases, the J end by 2 bases, with 11 bases between. Regarding treatment: oral pan-JAK inhibitor, 5-10 mg twice daily. The data were obtained in a study of CD8+ T cells in alopecia areata. General study points: Because of a solitary nonresponder, the connection of baseline CD8+ expansion to response stays uncertain.

The sequencing template was cDNA reverse transcribed from extracted RNA. The method was immunoSEQ multiplex PCR; TCRdb's version includes in-frame clones alone and lacks a portion of them. The sample includes fewer than 150,000 clones, 80% to 90% of them seen just once. Sample: CD8+ T cells sorted from blood, taken at week 4, from a patient treated with tofacitinib. The clonotype was recovered from a human donor with alopecia areata. This chain links TRBV29-1 with TRBJ2-5, with D maybe TRBD1 (5 bases). As DNA, the CDR3 is TGCAGCGCCCGGACATTACAAGAGACCCAGTACTTC. It codes for CSARTLQETQYF.